The 25 T cell receptor beta chains below come from one sample, sequenced in a study of blood T cell repertoires in COVID-19. Assay used: immunoSEQ multiplex PCR; TCRdb lists only in-frame clones, some missing. The data contain over 20,000 clones, approximately 90% of them singletons. The sequenced sample was peripheral blood. Receptor source: a human donor in a cohort sampled during active COVID-19. The donor label of this sample is uncertain.

The chain links TRBV28 to TRBJ2-5; D possibly corresponds to TRBD1 (6 bases). V lost 8 bases, J lost 3 bases, and 10 bases lay in between. This CDR3 region has 12 residues. CDR1 MDHEN and CDR2 SYDVKM come from the germline V gene. The CDR3 DNA reads as TGTGCCAGCGGGGACACTAAAGAGACCCAGTACTTC. Translating gives CASGDTKETQYF.

The genes are TRBV10-3 and TRBJ1-1, with TRBD1 identical over 9 bases. Trimming took 3 bases from V and 4 from J; bases not matched to a gene: 3. The CDR3 length is 14 residues. CDR1 and CDR2 (germline): ENHRY, SYGVKD. This chain's CDR3 is CAISDDRGGTEAFF. CDR3 in DNA: TGTGCCATCAGTGACGACAGGGGGGGCACTGAAGCTTTCTTT.

The chain joins TRBV2 to TRBJ2-1; 8 bases map to TRBD2. V lost 4 bases, J lost 9 bases, and 17 bases stayed unmatched. The CDR3 extends over 17 amino acids. Germline V CDR1 and CDR2: SNHLY, FYNNEI. This chain's CDR3 is CASSAHSGMGDRTEQFF. The CDR3 DNA reads as TGTGCCAGCAGTGCCCATAGCGGGATGGGGGATCGAACTGAGCAGTTCTTC.

This chain joins TRBV15 and TRBJ2-1, with 9 bases fitting TRBD2. The length of the CDR3 is 14 residues. Germline CDR1 is LNHNV and CDR2 is YYDKDF (reference sequence). V was pared by 5 bases and J by 9 bases, with 8 bases of the junction left unmatched. CDR3 DNA sequence: TGTGCCACCAGCGTCGGGACTAGCTCTGGTGAGCAGTTCTTC. It specifies CATSVGTSSGEQFF.

The V gene is TRBV28, the J gene TRBJ2-1; D might be TRBD2 (6 bases). The CDR3 is 12 amino acids. Germline CDR1 and CDR2: MDHEN and SYDVKM. V shed 3 bases and J shed 8 bases, with 8 bases lying between them. CDR3 region: CASSLAGHEQFF. The CDR3 DNA sequence: TGTGCCAGCAGTTTGGCGGGACATGAGCAGTTCTTC.

This clone was seen a handful of times. The gene calls are TRBV6-2 or TRBV6-3 and TRBJ2-7, with 7 positions matching TRBD2. Germline loops: CDR1 MNHEY, CDR2 SVGEGT. The CDR3 covers 13 residues. Trimming took 2 bases from V and 3 from J; bases not matched to a gene: 1. The CDR3 here is CASSYRGVYEQYF. Here the CDR3 DNA reads TGTGCCAGCAGTTACCGGGGGGTCTACGAGCAGTACTTC.

This clone was counted only a few times. This sequence joins TRBV4-1 and TRBJ2-7; no clear D gene. The length of the CDR3 is 16 residues. V was pared by 4 bases and J by 0 bases, with 16 bases between. Germline V gene lookup returns CDR1 MGHRA and CDR2 YSYEKL. The CDR3 is CASSPVLALSSYEQYF. The CDR3 DNA sequence: TGCGCCAGCAGCCCCGTTTTAGCTCTCAGCTCCTACGAGCAGTACTTC.

The V call is TRBV9, the J call TRBJ2-1; D possibly corresponds to TRBD2 (6 bases). Germline CDR1 SGDLS, CDR2 YYNGEE. CDR3 size: 15 residues. The V end lost 0 bases, the J end lost 0 bases, and 7 bases lay between the germline ends. The CDR3: CASSVDSGSYNEQFF. Written as DNA, the CDR3 is TGTGCCAGCAGCGTAGATAGCGGCTCCTACAATGAGCAGTTCTTC.

J is TRBJ2-1 and V is TRBV6-4; tentatively, D is TRBD2 (5 bases). Trimming took 3 bases from V and 0 from J, leaving 12 bases between them. There are 16 residues in the CDR3. From germline, CDR1 is MRHNA and CDR2 SNTAGT. The CDR3 bases are TGTGCCAGCAGTGAATTTAGCGAGAGCTCCTACAATGAGCAGTTCTTC. Protein product: CASSEFSESSYNEQFF.

V gene TRBV6-5 combines with J gene TRBJ1-4, with TRBD1 matching over 10 bases. The CDR3 is 16 amino acids. Germline assignment: CDR1 MNHEY and CDR2 SVGAGI. After removal of 0 bases from V and 8 bases from J, the junction contained 6 bases not matched to a gene. This chain's CDR3 is CASSYSPGQGQEKLFF. Written as DNA, the CDR3 is TGTGCCAGCAGTTACTCGCCGGGACAGGGGCAAGAAAAACTGTTTTTT.

The chain recombines TRBV7-9 with TRBJ1-1; D is ambiguous. CDR3 length: 14 amino acids. V was trimmed by 1 base and J by 0 bases, leaving 6 bases between them. Germline CDR1 reads SEHNR; CDR2 reads FQNEAQ (reference sequence). This CDR3 reads CASSLGLLNTEAFF. The DNA for the CDR3 is TGTGCCAGCAGCTTAGGTCTCCTGAACACTGAAGCTTTCTTT.

The chain is built from TRBV12-5 and TRBJ1-1; tentative D call: TRBD1 (5 bases). The ends were cut back, 6 bases at V and 7 bases at J, with 21 bases in the middle. The CDR3 runs to 15 residues. Germline V gene data show CDR1 as LGHNT and CDR2 as FRNRAP. The CDR3 bases are TGTGCTAGTGGCTCCTATTCTAGGGGTTTGGGTGAAGCTTTCTTT. Its translation: CASGSYSRGLGEAFF.

The V call is TRBV30, the J call TRBJ2-5; TRBD1 aligns across 9 bases. Germline assignment: CDR1 GTSNPN and CDR2 SVGIG (reference sequence). With V trimmed by 5 bases and J by 0 bases, 1 base remained unmatched. The CDR3 is 13 amino acids. CDR3 loop: CAWDRGYQETQYF. The CDR3 nucleotides are TGTGCCTGGGACAGGGGGTACCAAGAGACCCAGTACTTC.

The count of this clone is one. Relative to the germline gene, one junction end is altered; a read error may explain this. The chain recombines TRBV3-1 (or the pseudogene TRBV3-2) with TRBJ2-2, with 13 bases identical to TRBD2. In germline, CDR1 is LGHDT, CDR2 YNNKEL (reference sequence). This CDR3 region has 15 residues. CDR3 in DNA: TGTGCCAGCAGCCGTCAACTAGCGGGGGGGGAGGAGCCGTTTTTT. Its translation: CASSRQLAGGEEPFF.

The chain links TRBV19 to TRBJ2-5; D is ambiguous. Trimming took 5 bases from V and 5 from J, leaving 12 bases between them. This CDR3 contains 13 residues. CDR1 LNHDA and CDR2 SQIVND come from the germline V gene (reference sequence). The CDR3 loop is CASSARRRETQYF. The CDR3 DNA reads TGTGCCAGTAGTGCGAGGAGACGGGAGACCCAGTACTTC.

The chain joins TRBV7-9 to TRBJ2-7; 8 bases are a match to TRBD2. The trim removed 3 bases at V and 7 bases at J, leaving 8 bases unmatched. The CDR3 loop spans 14 amino acids. Germline loops: CDR1 SEHNR, CDR2 FQNEAQ (reference sequence). CDR3 amino acids: CASSFEAGVSEQYF. The CDR3 bases are TGTGCCAGCAGCTTTGAAGCGGGAGTAAGTGAGCAGTACTTC.

The chain recombines TRBV3-1 (or the pseudogene TRBV3-2) with TRBJ2-7; 9 bases agree with TRBD1. Germline V lookup: CDR1 LGHDT, CDR2 YNNKEL (reference sequence). V was clipped by 4 bases and J by 2 bases; unmatched bases: 3. The CDR3 has 14 residues. The DNA for the CDR3 is TGTGCCAGCAGCCCGTGGGACAGGGCCTACGAGCAGTACTTC. Translation: CASSPWDRAYEQYF.

The chain couples TRBV3-1 (or the pseudogene TRBV3-2) to TRBJ1-3; D is undetermined. The CDR3 length is 12 residues. Trimming took 2 bases from V and 8 from J, leaving 7 bases between them. CDR1 and CDR2 from the germline V gene are LGHDT and YNNKEL (reference sequence). As DNA, the CDR3 is TGTGCCAGCAGCCAATCCCCGGACACCATATATTTT. Translating it yields CASSQSPDTIYF.

This rearrangement joins TRBV5-1 to TRBJ1-6; D possibly corresponds to TRBD1 (6 bases). V was clipped by 4 bases and J by 0 bases, with 11 bases between them. The CDR3 runs to 16 residues. CDR1 and CDR2 from the germline V gene are SGHRS and YFSETQ. CDR3 in DNA: TGCGCCAGCAGCGGGGGCGACAGCTCCTATAATTCACCCCTCCACTTT. It codes for CASSGGDSSYNSPLHF.

Only a few counts were recorded for this clone. The same CDR3 also results from other DNA sequences found in this sample. This chain joins TRBV18 and TRBJ2-1; 11 bases fit TRBD2. Germline V gene lookup returns CDR1 KGHSH and CDR2 LQKENI. V was pared by 4 bases and J by 2 bases, with 1 base of the junction left unmatched. The CDR3 spans 15 residues. The CDR3 sequence is CASSLAGGPYNEQFF. The CDR3 region has the DNA TGTGCCAGCTCACTAGCGGGAGGGCCCTACAATGAGCAGTTCTTC.

The chain combines TRBV10-2 with TRBJ2-3; 10 bases map to TRBD2. The CDR3 extends over 15 amino acids. The V segment lost 5 bases and the J segment 4 bases; nucleotides outside the gene matches: 6. Germline V gene sequence: CDR1 WSHSY, CDR2 SAAADI. The CDR3 DNA reads TGCGCCAGCAGTTTAGCGGGAGGAGGTTCAGATACGCAGTATTTT. Translation gives CASSLAGGGSDTQYF.

The rearrangement joins TRBV5-4 to TRBJ2-7, with 11 bases lining up with TRBD2. Germline V gives CDR1 SGHNT, CDR2 YYREEE (reference sequence). The CDR3 has 15 residues. Trimming at V came to 4 bases and at J to 1 base, leaving 4 bases not matched to a gene. The CDR3, as DNA: TGTGCCAGCAGCCGGGGGACTAGCGGATCCTACGAGCAGTACTTC. The encoded protein is CASSRGTSGSYEQYF. Together with reference TRBV5-4 and TRBJ2-7, the CDR3 gives the full variable domain: ETGVTQSPTHLIKTRGQQVTLRCSSQSGHNTVSWYQQALGQGPQFIFQYYREEENGRGNFPPRFSGLQFPNYSSELNVNALELDDSALYLCASSRGTSGSYEQYFGPGTRLTVT.

V is TRBV28 and J is TRBJ1-5; no definite D call. V lost 10 bases, J lost 2 bases, and 9 bases lay in between. Germline V gene data show CDR1 as MDHEN and CDR2 as SYDVKM. This CDR3 is built from 12 residues. CDR3 region: CATRGGNQPQHF. The CDR3 region has the DNA TGTGCCACCCGCGGCGGCAATCAGCCCCAGCATTTT.

This clone was observed a single time. The rearrangement joins TRBV6-6 to TRBJ1-5; D is ambiguous. The V and J ends lost 7 bases and 3 bases respectively, with 10 bases between them. Germline lookup yields CDR1 MNHNY and CDR2 SVGAGI (reference sequence). The CDR3 is 13 amino acids. The CDR3 is CASILDNNQPQHF. CDR3 coding DNA: TGTGCCAGCATTCTTGACAACAATCAGCCCCAGCATTTT.

The sample holds a few counts of this clone. The chain is built from TRBV7-8 and TRBJ2-2; 8 bases agree with TRBD1. Germline lookup yields CDR1 SGHVS and CDR2 FQNEAQ. The CDR3 sequence is 16 residues long. Trimming cost V 7 bases and J 0 bases; bases outside gene matches: 7. The CDR3 region is CASTPPGQANTGELFF. The CDR3 DNA reads as TGTGCCAGCACCCCCCCGGGACAGGCGAACACCGGGGAGCTGTTTTTT.